This entry lists 23 T cell receptor beta chains sequenced from one sample in a study of T-cell memory formation after mild COVID-19. TCRdb independently ran MiXCR on the 5' RACE reads; one entry per CDR3 protein. The sample lists hundreds of thousands of distinct CDR3 sequences, about an eighth occurring once. The sequenced sample consisted of PBMCs or a T cell subset sorted from them (not recorded which). The receptors originated from a man aged 18 to 29 who had mild COVID-19 (a few samples of this study predate the infection). Cell type and time point are not known.

The gene calls are TRBV9 and TRBJ2-1; 13 nucleotides line up with TRBD2. With 1 base clipped from V and 8 bases from J, the junction kept 6 bases outside the gene matches. The CDR3 runs to 16 residues. Germline-derived CDR1 and CDR2 are SGDLS and YYNGEE. This CDR3 is CASSVTGLAGADEQFF. CDR3 DNA: TGTGCCAGCAGCGTAACCGGACTAGCGGGGGCCGATGAGCAGTTCTTC.

The chain joins TRBV28 to TRBJ2-4, with 10 bases aligning to TRBD2. Germline V gene lookup returns CDR1 MDHEN and CDR2 SYDVKM. The CDR3 is 18 amino acids. The junction had 12 bases not matched to a gene; V was cut back by 7 bases and J by 0 bases. The chain's CDR3 is CASTPVVAGGLAKNIQYF. The DNA of the CDR3 is TGTGCCAGCACCCCTGTGGTAGCGGGGGGTTTAGCCAAAAACATTCAGTACTTC.

The rearrangement links TRBV11-3 to TRBJ2-1; D is undetermined. Looked up from germline, CDR1 is SGHNT and CDR2 is YENEEA. Trimming removed 5 bases from V and 2 bases from J, with 10 bases in between. This CDR3 contains 14 residues. The CDR3 is CASSHKSPYNEQFF. Written as DNA, the CDR3 is TGTGCCAGCAGCCACAAATCCCCCTACAATGAGCAGTTCTTC.

As regards this clonotype: Given a much more abundant clone one base away, this may be a read error. The genes are TRBV4-3 and TRBJ2-1; tentatively, D is TRBD2 (6 bases). Germline CDR1 reads LGHNA; CDR2 reads YSLEER. The V end lost 4 bases, the J end lost 3 bases, and 10 bases lay between the germline ends. The CDR3 has 14 amino acids. For the CDR3, the DNA is TGCGCCAGCAGCCTGATCGGGGGCTACAATGAGCAGTTCTTC. Residues: CASSLIGGYNEQFF.

This clonotype was picked up a small number of times. The J gene is TRBJ1-4, the V gene TRBV9, with 9 bases aligning to TRBD1. CDR1 and CDR2 from the germline V gene are SGDLS and YYNGEE. The CDR3 has 14 residues. J lost 8 bases, V lost 3 bases, and 5 bases had no gene match. In DNA form, the CDR3 reads TGTGCCAGCAGCGCGACAGGGGGGAGCGAAAAACTGTTTTTT. Translation: CASSATGGSEKLFF.

This clonotype has just a few counts. This chain joins TRBV4-3 and TRBJ1-2; maybe TRBD1 (5 bases). V gave up 1 base and J gave up 4 bases, with 13 bases separating them. Per germline, CDR1 LGHNA and CDR2 YSLEER. The CDR3 spans 15 residues. DNA of the CDR3: TGCGCCAGCAGCCAAGTGGTCGGGGGGGTCTATGGCTACACCTTC. It is translated as CASSQVVGGVYGYTF.

The genes are TRBV20-1 and TRBJ1-4; D gene unclear. CDR1 and CDR2 (germline): DFQATT, SNEGSKA (reference sequence). Trimming left V 5 bases short and J 6 bases short, with 13 bases between. The CDR3 spans 13 residues. CDR3 sequence: CSASPLRDEKLFF. DNA for the CDR3: TGCAGTGCTTCCCCGTTGAGAGATGAAAAACTGTTTTTT.

This clonotype occurred a few times. The chain combines TRBV6-5 with TRBJ1-4; D is undetermined. CDR1 and CDR2 from the germline V gene are MNHEY and SVGAGI. This CDR3 is built from 14 residues. V gave up 6 bases and J gave up 0 bases, with 8 bases separating them. CDR3 sequence (DNA): TGTGCCAGCAGCGGCTCTGCAACTAATGAAAAACTGTTTTTT. It is translated as CASSGSATNEKLFF.

This clonotype has at least ten counts. The gene calls are TRBV29-1 and TRBJ2-3; unclear D gene. V lost 4 bases and J lost 5, with 10 bases in between. Germline V gene sequence: CDR1 SQVTM, CDR2 ANQGSEA. This CDR3 has 12 residues. CDR3 sequence reads: CSVGSGLDTQYF. The CDR3 coding sequence is TGCAGCGTTGGATCCGGTTTAGATACGCAGTATTTT.

The rearrangement uses TRBV25-1 and TRBJ2-3; D not resolved. Between the trimmed V and J ends, which lost 8 bases and 2 bases, there was a span of 11 bases. The CDR3 contains 13 residues. The germline V gene encodes CDR1 MGHDK and CDR2 SYGVNS. CDR3 amino acids: CASARGPTDTQYF. CDR3 bases: TGTGCCAGCGCTAGAGGCCCCACAGATACGCAGTATTTT.

This clonotype occurred a few times. This rearrangement joins TRBV29-1 to TRBJ2-1; D is undetermined. CDR1 is SQVTM and CDR2 is ANQGSEA in the germline V gene. CDR3 length equals 10 residues. The V gene lost 1 base and the J gene lost 12 bases, with 7 bases spanning the gap. In nucleotides, the CDR3 is TGCAGCGTTGAAGGCCCAGGGCAGTTCTTC. It encodes CSVEGPGQFF.

This clonotype was seen a few times. The chain carries TRBV9 and TRBJ1-3, with D unclear. From germline, CDR1 is SGDLS and CDR2 YYNGEE. The V gene lost 3 bases and the J gene lost 0 bases, with 10 bases spanning the gap. The CDR3 covers 15 residues. CDR3 protein: CASSARKTSGNTIYF. The CDR3 region has the DNA TGTGCCAGCAGCGCCCGGAAGACCTCTGGAAACACCATATATTTT.

The CDR3 coding sequence is TGTGCCAGCTCACCACCGGTGGTAGAGACCCAGTACTTC. The encoded protein is CASSPPVVETQYF. The chain uses TRBV18 and TRBJ2-5; D is unresolved. Trimming removed 0 bases from V and 4 bases from J, with 6 bases in between. The CDR3 has 13 amino acids. Per germline, CDR1 KGHSH and CDR2 LQKENI.

This clonotype was seen more than once but under ten times. This chain links TRBV10-3 with TRBJ2-4; a weak D match, TRBD2 (6 bases). V lost 4 bases and J lost 10, with 17 bases in between. Germline V gene data show CDR1 as ENHRY and CDR2 as SYGVKD. This CDR3 has 14 amino acids. The CDR3 nucleotides read TGTGCCATCAGTGGGGACTCGATGGGTGGGATTCAGTACTTC. It encodes CAISGDSMGGIQYF.

This sequence joins TRBV2 and TRBJ2-3; 12 bases agree with TRBD2. The CDR3 length is 19 residues. V lost 7 bases to trimming and J lost 4 bases; unmatched junction nucleotides: 18. Germline lookup yields CDR1 SNHLY and CDR2 FYNNEI. This CDR3 is CASTIRPLAGGRNPDTQYF. CDR3 DNA: TGTGCCAGCACCATCAGGCCCCTAGCGGGGGGGCGCAATCCAGATACGCAGTATTTT.

CDR3 sequence (DNA): TGCAGTGCAACCGGGACTAGCGGGGGGACAGATACGCAGTATTTT. Residues: CSATGTSGGTDTQYF. The V and J genes are TRBV20-1 and TRBJ2-3; TRBD2 aligns across 15 bases. The trim removed 6 bases at V and 3 bases at J, leaving 4 bases unmatched. CDR1 is DFQATT, CDR2 SNEGSKA, per germline (reference sequence). The CDR3 runs to 15 residues.

This clonotype was observed a handful of times. The J gene is TRBJ2-2, the V gene TRBV4-3, with 12 positions matching TRBD2. The V gene's germline CDR1 is LGHNA and CDR2 YSLEER. This CDR3 spans 18 amino acids. The V segment lost 4 bases and the J segment 0 bases; nucleotides outside the gene matches: 6. The CDR3 DNA is TGCGCCAGCAGCCCCGGGCTAGCGGGGGGGGCGAACACCGGGGAGCTGTTTTTT. It specifies CASSPGLAGGANTGELFF.

This clonotype was seen repeatedly, ten times or more. This chain connects TRBV6-6 to TRBJ2-5; D is possibly TRBD2 (5 bases). The CDR3 extends over 12 amino acids. Germline CDR1 is MNHNY and CDR2 is SVGAGI (reference sequence). Trimming removed 4 bases from V and 3 bases from J, with 6 bases in between. CDR3 loop: CASSSGEETQYF. In DNA, the CDR3 is TGTGCCAGCAGTTCCGGGGAAGAGACCCAGTACTTC.

This clonotype was picked up a small number of times. V is TRBV7-2 and J is TRBJ2-2, with D possibly being TRBD1 (6 bases). V was cut by 5 bases and J by 1 base, with 11 bases left in between. CDR1 SGHTA and CDR2 FQGNSA come from the germline V gene. CDR3 size: 15 residues. CDR3 loop: CASSNRVGNTGELFF. DNA of the CDR3: TGTGCCAGCAGCAACAGGGTCGGGAACACCGGGGAGCTGTTTTTT.

V usage is TRBV19 and J usage is TRBJ1-2; D may be TRBD1 (5 bases). CDR3 length: 12 residues. Germline assignment: CDR1 LNHDA and CDR2 SQIVND (reference sequence). Trimming pared 3 bases from V and 4 bases from J, leaving 6 bases between. CDR3 sequence (DNA): TGTGCCAGTAGTATTGACAGCTATGGCTACACCTTC. Protein sequence: CASSIDSYGYTF. Full variable domain (rest looked up from reference TRBV19 and TRBJ1-2): DGGITQSPKYLFRKEGQNVTLSCEQNLNHDAMYWYRQDPGQGLRLIYYSQIVNDFQKGDIAEGYSVSREKKESFPLTVTSAQKNPTAFYLCASSIDSYGYTFGSGTRLTVV.

This chain links TRBV7-9 with TRBJ1-5; possible D gene TRBD1, 6 bases. This CDR3 is built from 13 residues. The V and J ends lost 4 bases and 8 bases respectively, with 12 bases between them. CDR1 is SEHNR and CDR2 is FQNEAQ in the germline V gene (reference sequence). The CDR3 loop reads CASSSDSREPQHF. Written as DNA, the CDR3 is TGTGCCAGCAGCTCGGACAGTCGGGAGCCCCAGCATTTT.

This clonotype showed up just a few times. The chain has TRBV12-3 or TRBV12-4 and TRBJ2-1, with no clear D. The CDR3 totals 14 residues. V gave up 2 bases and J gave up 7 bases, with 12 bases separating them. In DNA form, the CDR3 reads TGTGCCAGCAGTTTAAGGGCTATACTTAATGAGCAGTTCTTC. The encoded protein is CASSLRAILNEQFF.

The rearrangement uses TRBV6-2 or TRBV6-3 and TRBJ2-2; D perhaps matches TRBD1 (6 bases). The CDR3 has 14 residues. From germline, CDR1 is MNHEY and CDR2 SVGEGT. The V end lost 6 bases, the J end lost 1 base, and 9 bases lay between the germline ends. CDR3 loop: CASRDRLNTGELFF. The CDR3, as DNA: TGTGCCAGCAGAGACAGGTTGAACACCGGGGAGCTGTTTTTT.